The clone carrying this T cell receptor (beta chain) was picked up a small number of times. Its antigen is as yet unknown. Losses at the gene ends were 3 bases for V and 7 bases for J; bases not matched to a gene: 14. The V gene's germline CDR1 is DFQATT and CDR2 SNEGSKA (reference sequence). This CDR3 contains 16 residues. The data were taken from a study of CD8 T cells in ankylosing spondylitis. Quantitative barcoded 5'-RACE was used to prepare TCR beta libraries. A single record per CDR3 protein comes from TCRdb applying MiXCR to the 5' RACE reads. The data hold 750,000 to 850,000 distinct CDR3 sequences, with over 9.5% observed a single time. Study-wide results and caveats: Certain motif variants had earlier been reported in reactive arthritis synovial fluid and blood. Significant enrichment of disease-linked clones was reported in matched ankylosing spondylitis synovial fluid. What appeared characteristic of ankylosing spondylitis blood was a TCR beta motif of eight or nine highly homologous variants.

The rearrangement links TRBV20-1 to TRBJ2-5, with 10 nucleotides matching TRBD2. Sequences were obtained from blood, either unsorted or a sorted T cell fraction (not recorded which). The receptor was isolated from a male donor with ankylosing spondylitis. The CDR3 protein is CSASKRASGSWGTQYF. The DNA for the CDR3 is TGCAGTGCTAGTAAAAGGGCTAGCGGGAGTTGGGGGACCCAGTACTTC.